This TCR beta chain comes out of a study of blood T cell repertoires in COVID-19. The overall study: Some COVID-19 samples were acute and others convalescent; all came from the United States, Italy and Spain.

In assigning cohorts, the study relied on participant-reported clinical history. V dropped 4 bases and J dropped 0 bases, with 15 bases sitting between them. The CDR3 consists of 17 residues. CDR1 and CDR2 (germline): MDHEN, SYDVKM. Method: immunoSEQ multiplex PCR; TCRdb's copy keeps in-frame clones and lacks some. The sample consists of a few hundred thousand clones, 75% to 90% of them appearing once. The chain is built from TRBV28 and TRBJ1-4, with a weak D call TRBD1 (6 bases). Material for sequencing was PBMCs or T cells enriched from blood (not recorded which). The receptor's source is a woman between 18 and 29 years old who had recovered from COVID-19. The CDR3 DNA follows: TGTGCCAGCAGTTGGCCTCCGGACAGTCCAACTAATGAAAAACTGTTTTTT. Its protein is CASSWPPDSPTNEKLFF.